Below are 18 T cell receptor beta chains sequenced from a single sample in a study of cytotoxic CD8 clonotypes in ibrutinib-treated CLL. Sequencing used immunoSEQ multiplex PCR; TCRdb keeps in-frame clones, though not all of them. Of around 200,000 clones listed, more than 70% are singletons. The sequencing here drew on PBMCs, taken after 12 months of ibrutinib treatment. Every receptor here comes from a human donor with chronic lymphocytic leukemia.

The chain has TRBV5-4 and TRBJ1-2; D ambiguous. The germline V gene encodes CDR1 SGHNT and CDR2 YYREEE (reference sequence). The CDR3 runs to 13 residues. V lost 1 base to trimming and J lost 4 bases, with 8 bases between them. In DNA, the CDR3 is TGTGCCAGCAGCTTGTCAGTGAGCTATGGCTACACCTTC. As protein: CASSLSVSYGYTF.

The table lists this clone with many counts. The chain uses TRBV7-8 and TRBJ2-5; perhaps TRBD1 as D (6 bases). This CDR3 is 14 amino acids long. From germline, CDR1 is SGHVS and CDR2 FQNEAQ. V lost 8 bases, J lost 3 bases, and 16 bases lay in between. In DNA form, the CDR3 reads TGTGCCAGCTCAACCCGGGACACCAAAGAGACCCAGTACTTC. This codes for CASSTRDTKETQYF.

V gene TRBV7-3 combines with J gene TRBJ2-3; 7 nucleotides line up with TRBD1. Trimming took 5 bases from V and 2 from J; bases not matched to a gene: 7. Per the germline V gene, CDR1 is SGHTA and CDR2 is FQGTGA. This CDR3 comprises 15 residues. The CDR3 coding sequence is TGTGCCAGCAGCGCAGCGACAGGGATCACAGATACGCAGTATTTT. It encodes CASSAATGITDTQYF.

This rearrangement joins TRBV7-2 to TRBJ2-7; the D gene is possibly TRBD1 (6 bases). Germline assignment: CDR1 SGHTA and CDR2 FQGNSA. CDR3 length: 14 amino acids. Trimming shortened V by 3 bases and J by 3 bases, and 12 bases separated the two germline ends. The CDR3 region has the DNA TGTGCCAGCAGCTTCACAGGGACCTTCTACGAGCAGTACTTC. It encodes CASSFTGTFYEQYF.

V is TRBV2 and J is TRBJ1-1, with no clear D. The germline V and J ends were trimmed by 4 bases and 3 bases, with 9 bases remaining between them. This CDR3 has 13 amino acids. Germline V gives CDR1 SNHLY, CDR2 FYNNEI. CDR3 amino acids: CASSVGWDTEAFF. The DNA of the CDR3 is TGTGCCAGCAGTGTCGGGTGGGACACTGAAGCTTTCTTT.

The chain joins TRBV11-2 to TRBJ2-7; D tentatively fits TRBD1 or TRBD2 (5 bases each). This CDR3 comprises 15 residues. V lost 1 base and J 3 bases, leaving 13 bases between the germline ends. CDR1 is SGHAT and CDR2 is FQNNGV in the germline V gene. CDR3 region: CASSLGSRAGYEQYF. CDR3 bases: TGTGCCAGCAGCTTAGGGTCCAGGGCGGGCTACGAGCAGTACTTC.

The CDR3 sequence is CASSIDREGPPAFF. CDR3 coding DNA: TGTGCCAGTAGTATAGATCGGGAGGGACCGCCAGCTTTCTTT. The genes are TRBV19 and TRBJ1-1; D might be TRBD1 (5 bases). From germline, CDR1 is LNHDA and CDR2 SQIVND (reference sequence). The CDR3 is 14 amino acids. The ends were cut back, 0 bases at V and 10 bases at J, with 15 bases in the middle.

The V and J genes are TRBV7-9 and TRBJ2-7, with TRBD2 matching 13 bases. The CDR3 runs to 16 residues. The J segment lost 2 bases and the V segment lost 1 base, leaving 2 bases of the junction unmatched. Germline V CDR1 and CDR2: SEHNR, FQNEAQ (reference sequence). CDR3 in amino acids: CASSLGGTSGAYEQYF. The CDR3 DNA sequence: TGTGCCAGCAGCTTAGGAGGGACTAGCGGGGCCTACGAGCAGTACTTC.

The chain couples TRBV28 to TRBJ1-4; D not certain. Germline CDR1 and CDR2: MDHEN and SYDVKM. V was cut by 2 bases and J by 8 bases, with 6 bases left in between. The CDR3 extends over 12 amino acids. The CDR3 region is CASSLVQEKLFF. In DNA form, the CDR3 reads TGTGCCAGCAGTTTAGTCCAAGAAAAACTGTTTTTT.

The chain couples TRBV5-4 to TRBJ2-7; 7 nucleotides match TRBD1. V lost 4 bases and J lost 1; bases outside the gene matches: 11. This CDR3 is 16 amino acids long. Germline V gives CDR1 SGHNT, CDR2 YYREEE (reference sequence). CDR3 amino acids: CASSEGTVLPSYEQYF. CDR3 nucleotide sequence: TGTGCCAGCAGCGAAGGGACAGTACTACCATCCTACGAGCAGTACTTC.

This clone has just one count. The chain employs TRBV10-3 and TRBJ1-3; no clear D gene. Trimming took 6 bases from V and 4 from J, leaving 10 bases between them. The CDR3 covers 13 residues. Germline CDR1 is ENHRY and CDR2 is SYGVKD. The chain's CDR3 is CAISLAGGNTIYF. DNA of the CDR3: TGTGCCATCAGCCTTGCCGGCGGAAACACCATATATTTT.

The gene calls are TRBV28 and TRBJ2-5; 12 bases line up with TRBD2. Trimming at V came to 6 bases and at J to 5 bases, leaving 7 bases not matched to a gene. This CDR3 has 15 residues. Germline V CDR1 and CDR2: MDHEN, SYDVKM. CDR3 in amino acids: CASSRPTSGGETQYF. The CDR3 DNA is TGTGCCAGCAGCCGACCCACTAGCGGGGGGGAGACCCAGTACTTC.

The gene calls are TRBV5-1 and TRBJ1-2; D is unresolved. Per the germline V gene, CDR1 is SGHRS and CDR2 is YFSETQ. The CDR3 runs to 15 residues. Between the trimmed V and J ends, which lost 0 bases and 1 base, there was a span of 10 bases. The CDR3: CASSLDVSHNYGYTF. CDR3 nucleotides: TGCGCCAGCAGCTTGGATGTCAGCCATAACTATGGCTACACCTTC.

The chain recombines TRBV30 with TRBJ2-3, with 7 positions matching TRBD2. The ends lost 5 bases at V and 3 bases at J; junction bases unmatched: 8. The CDR3 spans 14 residues. Germline CDR1 GTSNPN, CDR2 SVGIG (reference sequence). The CDR3 spells CAWLRAGITDTQYF. In DNA, the CDR3 is TGTGCCTGGTTGAGAGCGGGGATAACAGATACGCAGTATTTT.

This chain links TRBV30 with TRBJ1-2, with TRBD1 identical over 9 bases. Per germline, CDR1 GTSNPN and CDR2 SVGIG (reference sequence). This CDR3 has 19 residues. V lost 7 bases and J lost 3; bases outside the gene matches: 24. The chain's CDR3 is CALLRDASGTGKMDYGYTF. The CDR3 DNA follows: TGTGCCTTACTACGAGATGCATCCGGGACAGGGAAGATGGACTATGGCTACACCTTC.

The genes are TRBV28 and TRBJ2-7; 7 bases are shared with TRBD2. Germline-derived CDR1 and CDR2 are MDHEN and SYDVKM. The CDR3 spans 15 residues. V dropped 2 bases and J dropped 2; count of bases not matched to a gene: 6. DNA of the CDR3: TGTGCCAGCAGTTTAGCTCCGGGGAGGGCCTACGAGCAGTACTTC. It is translated as CASSLAPGRAYEQYF.

J is TRBJ2-1 and V is TRBV11-3; the D gene could be TRBD1 or TRBD2 (8 bases each). Germline values: CDR1 SGHNT, CDR2 YENEEA. Trimming shortened V by 5 bases and J by 10 bases, and 21 bases separated the two germline ends. CDR3 length equals 15 residues. The CDR3, as DNA: TGTGCCAGCAGCCGTAGCGGGACAGGCACGTGGGAGCAGTTCTTC. Translating it yields CASSRSGTGTWEQFF.

This clone was seen only a few times. The rearrangement joins TRBV28 to TRBJ1-2; 9 bases map to TRBD1. CDR3 length: 15 residues. Germline V lookup: CDR1 MDHEN, CDR2 SYDVKM. The J segment lost 4 bases and the V segment lost 5 bases, leaving 8 bases of the junction unmatched. As DNA, the CDR3 is TGTGCCAGCAGTCCGGGACAGGGCCTCCTCTATGGCTACACCTTC. It specifies CASSPGQGLLYGYTF.